These 15 T cell receptor beta chains were sequenced from one sample in a study of cytomegalovirus exposure and HLA in healthy donors. The PCR was carried out with 60 Vbeta primers and 13 Jbeta primers. Produced via immunoSEQ multiplex PCR; TCRdb's table is partial and in-frame only. The sample holds about 80,000 clones, under 70% seen once. The specimen was PBMCs. The origin of the receptors is a woman aged 45 to 65 in good health and CMV-seropositive.

This chain joins TRBV5-6 and TRBJ2-7; possible D gene TRBD1, 6 bases. CDR3 length equals 15 residues. Trimming stripped 0 bases from V and 2 bases from J, with 12 bases between. Germline CDR1 SGHDT, CDR2 YYEEEE. Here the CDR3 DNA reads TGTGCCAGCAGCTTGGTTCCAGGGGTGACCTACGAGCAGTACTTC. It yields the protein CASSLVPGVTYEQYF.

The chain employs TRBV18 and TRBJ1-2; tentative D call: TRBD1 (6 bases). V was cut by 0 bases and J by 0 bases, with 14 bases left in between. CDR3 length: 17 residues. Germline values: CDR1 KGHSH, CDR2 LQKENI. DNA for the CDR3: TGTGCCAGCTCACCACCGAAGACAGGATACCCTAACTATGGCTACACCTTC. Residues: CASSPPKTGYPNYGYTF. Looking up the rest from reference TRBV18 and TRBJ1-2 gives the full variable domain: NAGVMQNPRHLVRRRGQEARLRCSPMKGHSHVYWYRQLPEEGLKFMVYLQKENIIDESGMPKERFSAEFPKEGPSILRIQQVVRGDSAAYFCASSPPKTGYPNYGYTFGSGTRLTVV.

This clone appeared a single time. The rearrangement joins TRBV28 to TRBJ2-5; D is perhaps TRBD1 (6 bases). The V gene's germline CDR1 is MDHEN and CDR2 SYDVKM. The CDR3 spans 12 residues. The germline V and J ends were trimmed by 8 bases and 2 bases, with 9 bases remaining between them. The CDR3 here is CASEGQQETQYF. CDR3 coding DNA: TGTGCCAGCGAAGGACAGCAAGAGACCCAGTACTTC.

The gene calls are TRBV5-5 and TRBJ1-1; D call uncertain. The germline V and J ends were trimmed by 0 bases and 1 base, with 10 bases remaining between them. CDR3 length: 15 amino acids. Germline loops: CDR1 SGHKS, CDR2 YYEKEE (reference sequence). The CDR3 loop reads CASSLDGQSNTEAFF. In DNA form, the CDR3 reads TGTGCCAGCAGCTTGGATGGTCAGTCGAACACTGAAGCTTTCTTT.

As regards this clone: One end of the junction does not line up with germline, which may come from a read error. The V and J genes are TRBV5-6 and TRBJ1-5; D may be TRBD1 (5 bases). CDR3 length: 15 amino acids. The germline CDR1 and CDR2 sequences are SGHDT and YYEEEE. CDR3 in amino acids: CASSLAAGPHQPRHF. The CDR3 DNA reads TGTGCCAGCAGCTTGGCGGCAGGGCCCCATCAGCCCCGGCATTTT. Based on the CDR3 plus reference TRBV5-6 and TRBJ1-5, the full variable domain is DAGVTQSPTHLIKTRGQQVTLRCSPKSGHDTVSWYQQALGQGPQFIFQYYEEEERQRGNFPDRFSGHQFPNYSSELNVNALLLGDSALYLCASSLAAGPHQPRHFGDGTRLSIL.

This clone was recorded a few times. The rearrangement links TRBV6-5 to TRBJ2-7; 10 nucleotides line up with TRBD1. Unmatched junction bases numbered 5, after V lost 7 bases and J lost 5 bases. The CDR3 consists of 13 residues. Germline V lookup: CDR1 MNHEY, CDR2 SVGAGI. DNA for the CDR3: TGTGCCAGCACCGACGGACAGGGGGACGAGCAGTACTTC. Its protein is CASTDGQGDEQYF.

This clone was found a few times. This chain joins TRBV25-1 and TRBJ1-4, with D uncertain. V was clipped by 2 bases and J by 0 bases, with 10 bases between them. Germline CDR1 and CDR2: MGHDK and SYGVNS. The CDR3 contains 16 residues. CDR3 nucleotide sequence: TGTGCCAGCAGTGAACAGGATAACGCAACTAATGAAAAACTGTTTTTT. Encoded protein: CASSEQDNATNEKLFF. The whole variable domain, remainder taken from reference TRBV25-1 and TRBJ1-4, is EADIYQTPRYLVIGTGKKITLECSQTMGHDKMYWYQQDPGMELHLIHYSYGVNSTEKGDLSSESTVSRIRTEHFPLTLESARPSHTSQYLCASSEQDNATNEKLFFGSGTQLSVL.

V is TRBV30 and J is TRBJ1-1, with a weak D call TRBD1 (5 bases). The germline V gene encodes CDR1 GTSNPN and CDR2 SVGIG (reference sequence). The CDR3 is 14 residues long. V lost 6 bases and J 2 bases, leaving 16 bases between the germline ends. The CDR3 spells CACSKGRGNTEAFF. The DNA of the CDR3 is TGTGCCTGTTCGAAGGGTAGGGGAAACACTGAAGCTTTCTTT.

This clone was found a few times. V gene TRBV6-1 combines with J gene TRBJ1-5, with TRBD1 as a possible D gene (5 bases). Germline V CDR1 and CDR2: MNHNS, SASEGT. The length of the CDR3 is 14 residues. Trimming pared 6 bases from V and 7 bases from J, leaving 16 bases between. The CDR3 nucleotides are TGTGCCAGCAGCAAACGGGGGATGCGGCAGCCCCAGCATTTT. Residues: CASSKRGMRQPQHF.

The chain employs TRBV4-2 and TRBJ1-3, with 10 bases lining up with TRBD1. V was clipped by 1 base and J by 2 bases; unmatched bases: 5. The CDR3 extends over 17 amino acids. In germline, CDR1 is LGHNA, CDR2 YNFKEQ. The CDR3 DNA reads as TGTGCCAGCAGCCAAGCCCAAGGACAGGGGGCTGGAAACACCATATATTTT. This translates into CASSQAQGQGAGNTIYF.

The V and J genes are TRBV27 and TRBJ2-1; TRBD2 might be the D (5 bases). Trimming took off 2 bases at V and 6 bases at J, with 5 bases between the two ends. The length of the CDR3 is 12 residues. Germline loops: CDR1 MNHEY, CDR2 SMNVEV (reference sequence). CDR3 region: CASSLAGNEQFF. As DNA, the CDR3 is TGTGCCAGCAGTTTAGCGGGCAATGAGCAGTTCTTC.

The chain is built from TRBV19 and TRBJ2-1; TRBD2 agrees at 7 bases. Germline V CDR1 and CDR2: LNHDA, SQIVND (reference sequence). The CDR3 loop spans 15 amino acids. Trimming removed 3 bases from V and 4 bases from J; junction bases left unmatched: 6. The CDR3 spells CASSISSGVYNEQFF. Here the CDR3 DNA reads TGTGCCAGTAGTATCTCGAGCGGGGTTTACAATGAGCAGTTCTTC.

The rearrangement links TRBV7-9 to TRBJ1-1; D is unresolved. CDR3 length: 14 amino acids. Germline values: CDR1 SEHNR, CDR2 FQNEAQ (reference sequence). The V gene lost 1 base and the J gene lost 1 base, with 7 bases spanning the gap. Here the CDR3 reads CASSLDSSNTEAFF. CDR3 nucleotide sequence: TGTGCCAGCAGCTTAGATTCCTCGAACACTGAAGCTTTCTTT.

There are a few counts of this clone. The chain combines TRBV5-1 with TRBJ1-4; D gene unclear. The V gene lost 6 bases and the J gene lost 2 bases, with 17 bases spanning the gap. The CDR3 spans 16 residues. From germline, CDR1 is SGHRS and CDR2 YFSETQ. As DNA, the CDR3 is TGCGCCAGCACCACCCTACCGGGAGATACTAATGAAAAACTGTTTTTT. Translated, it gives CASTTLPGDTNEKLFF.

The V call is TRBV27, the J call TRBJ2-5; D is possibly TRBD2 (7 bases). V gave up 6 bases and J gave up 5 bases, with 19 bases separating them. The CDR3 length is 15 residues. Germline V gene sequence: CDR1 MNHEY, CDR2 SMNVEV (reference sequence). This CDR3 reads CASSLRRGARETQYF. The CDR3, as DNA: TGTGCCAGCAGCTTACGACGGGGGGCCAGGGAGACCCAGTACTTC.